This T cell receptor beta chain stems from a study of CD8 T cells in Susac syndrome. With regard to this clonotype: Its target is unknown.

General study points: The study conceded that its TCR sequencing and HLA analysis involved relatively few individuals.

It was with random hexamers that 0.5 to 1 ug RNA was reverse transcribed. One entry per CDR3 protein, called by TCRdb with MiXCR from the immunoSEQ multiplex PCR reads. The sample yields roughly 140,000 distinct CDR3 sequences, over 85% seen once. Control patients had untreated stable or active relapsing-remitting multiple sclerosis by revised McDonald criteria. The CDR3 is made up of 20 amino acids. Trimming removed 5 bases from V and 0 bases from J; junction bases left unmatched: 14. Per germline, CDR1 MNHEY and CDR2 SVGEGT. V is TRBV6-2 or TRBV6-3 and J is TRBJ2-7; the match to TRBD2 covers 15 bases. Sequencing was performed on CD8+ T cells from PBMCs. This TCR came from a human donor with multiple sclerosis. The CDR3 sequence is CASSPLPGLAGGSSSYEQYF. CDR3 nucleotide sequence: TGTGCCAGCAGTCCATTGCCGGGACTAGCGGGGGGCAGTAGCTCCTACGAGCAGTACTTC.